This T cell receptor (beta chain) came from a study of cytomegalovirus exposure and HLA in healthy donors. Regarding the study as a whole: Common viral pathogens seemed to be connected with several of the most significant clusters, according to a later analysis.

CDR3 size: 16 residues. The J segment lost 5 bases and the V segment lost 5 bases, leaving 10 bases of the junction unmatched. Germline V CDR1 and CDR2: MNHEY, SMNVEV (reference sequence). To note about this clone: The target antigen is unknown.

Though probably carrying unrecorded immune exposures, donors were nominally healthy at sampling. PCR employed 60 Vbeta and 13 Jbeta primers. Only in-frame clones appear in the TCRdb table, and some are missing; sequencing was by immunoSEQ multiplex PCR. This table holds around 70,000 clones, roughly 88% found once. The sequence derives from a woman aged 25-40 years in good health and CMV-seronegative. The chain joins TRBV27 to TRBJ2-7; 12 nucleotides agree with TRBD2. The sequenced sample was PBMCs. The DNA for the CDR3 is TGTGCCAGCAGTCCGTGGACTAGCGGGGTTCTGAACGAGCAGTACTTC. As protein: CASSPWTSGVLNEQYF.